This T cell receptor beta chain was captured by sequencing in a study of control samples from healthy donors and cancer patients. Trimming stripped 7 bases from V and 0 bases from J, with 15 bases between. The CDR3 length is 15 residues. In germline, CDR1 is LNHNV, CDR2 YYDKDF (reference sequence). Method: immunoSEQ multiplex PCR; TCRdb's copy keeps in-frame clones and lacks some. The data show roughly 100,000 clones, more than 90% seen once. Specimen: blood. This TCR came from a human donor in good health. The donor label of this sample is uncertain. V and J are TRBV15 and TRBJ1-2, with a weak D call TRBD1 (6 bases). The DNA of the CDR3 is TGTGCCACCAAAACAGGGATGGAGCCTAACTATGGCTACACCTTC. It translates to CATKTGMEPNYGYTF.